Detailed here is one T cell receptor beta chain. Clones were read by immunoSEQ multiplex PCR, and TCRdb kept only the in-frame ones, dropping some. The sample yields nearly 70,000 clones, roughly 92% seen once. The data belong to a study of technical replicates of blood from a handful of donors. The J segment lost 1 base and the V segment lost 8 bases, leaving 12 bases of the junction unmatched. Germline V gene data show CDR1 as MNHEY and CDR2 as SMNVEV (reference sequence). The CDR3 runs to 16 residues. The sequencing input was T cells isolated from PBMCs. This sequence originates from a human donor in good health. The chain joins TRBV27 to TRBJ2-7; 9 nucleotides agree with TRBD2. The CDR3 spells CASGGTLAGPSYEQYF. CDR3 DNA: TGTGCCAGCGGGGGAACGCTAGCGGGGCCTTCCTACGAGCAGTACTTC.